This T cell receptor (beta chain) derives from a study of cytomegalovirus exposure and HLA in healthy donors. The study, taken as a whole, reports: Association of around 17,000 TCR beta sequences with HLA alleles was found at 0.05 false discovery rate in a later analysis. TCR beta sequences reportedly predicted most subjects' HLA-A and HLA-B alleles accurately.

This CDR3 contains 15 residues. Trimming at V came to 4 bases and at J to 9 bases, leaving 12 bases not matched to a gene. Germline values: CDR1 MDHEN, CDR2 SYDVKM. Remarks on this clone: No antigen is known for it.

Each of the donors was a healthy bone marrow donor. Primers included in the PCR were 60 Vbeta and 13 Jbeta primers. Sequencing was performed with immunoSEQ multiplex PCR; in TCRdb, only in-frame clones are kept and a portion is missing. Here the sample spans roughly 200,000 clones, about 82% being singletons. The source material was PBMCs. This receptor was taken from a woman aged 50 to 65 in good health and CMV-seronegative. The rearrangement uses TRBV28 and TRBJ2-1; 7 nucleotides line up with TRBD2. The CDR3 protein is CASSWEGGRSSEQFF. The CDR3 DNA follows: TGTGCCAGCAGTTGGGAAGGCGGGAGAAGTAGTGAGCAGTTCTTC.